This passage covers 29 T cell receptor beta chains from one sample sequenced in a study of PD-L1 blockade in urothelial cancer. Profiling relied on immunoSEQ multiplex PCR, and the TCRdb table lists in-frame clones only, not all of them. This table has more than 350 clones, around two fifths appearing once. This specimen consisted of tumor tissue, obtained before atezolizumab (anti-PD-L1) treatment. Every receptor here comes from a man in his 60s with urothelial cancer.

This chain links TRBV14 with TRBJ2-7; D uncertain. V lost 1 base to trimming and J lost 2 bases, with 12 bases between them. CDR1 SGHDN and CDR2 FVKESK come from the germline V gene. This CDR3 is built from 15 residues. CDR3 region: CASSQVGGAPYEQYF. In nucleotides, the CDR3 is TGTGCCAGCAGCCAAGTGGGTGGAGCTCCCTACGAGCAGTACTTC.

The J gene is TRBJ1-3, the V gene TRBV30, with D hard to call. Trimming pared 1 base from V and 4 bases from J, leaving 5 bases between. The CDR3 is 12 residues long. Germline CDR1 and CDR2: GTSNPN and SVGIG (reference sequence). CDR3 sequence: CAWSGGGNTIYF. The CDR3 bases are TGTGCCTGGAGTGGCGGGGGAAACACCATATATTTT.

The chain employs TRBV28 and TRBJ2-7; D gene unclear. The CDR3 is made up of 12 amino acids. V gave up 6 bases and J gave up 3 bases, with 9 bases separating them. The germline V gene encodes CDR1 MDHEN and CDR2 SYDVKM. In DNA form, the CDR3 reads TGTGCCAGCAGCATAGCAGGCTACGAGCAGTACTTC. Amino acid sequence: CASSIAGYEQYF.

This clone was counted a few times. The chain has TRBV6-8 and TRBJ1-1; D might be TRBD1 (6 bases). CDR1 and CDR2 (germline): MNHGY, SAAAGT. CDR3 size: 15 residues. Trimming took off 5 bases at V and 0 bases at J, with 13 bases between the two ends. The CDR3 region is CASSRGLRMNTEAFF. CDR3 sequence (DNA): TGTGCCAGCAGTCGGGGGCTGAGGATGAACACTGAAGCTTTCTTT.

This chain joins TRBV19 and TRBJ2-7; 7 nucleotides align to TRBD2. The CDR3 runs to 13 residues. CDR1 is LNHDA, CDR2 SQIVND, per germline (reference sequence). The ends lost 1 base at V and 5 bases at J; junction bases unmatched: 2. The CDR3 DNA follows: TGTGCCAGTAGTATAGGTCTAGCGGACGAGCAGTACTTC. It encodes CASSIGLADEQYF.

The rearrangement joins TRBV28 to TRBJ2-7; D tentatively reads TRBD1 or TRBD2 (5 bases each). The ends were cut back, 4 bases at V and 1 base at J, with 14 bases in the middle. There are 15 residues in the CDR3. Germline V CDR1 and CDR2: MDHEN, SYDVKM. CDR3 nucleotides: TGTGCCAGCAGTTCCCAGAGGGGATGGTCCTACGAGCAGTACTTC. This encodes CASSSQRGWSYEQYF.

The rearrangement links TRBV9 to TRBJ2-7; the match to TRBD1 covers 10 bases. Germline V CDR1 and CDR2: SGDLS, YYNGEE. After removal of 10 bases from V and 7 bases from J, the junction contained 14 bases not matched to a gene. The CDR3 runs 14 residues. Written as DNA, the CDR3 is TGTGCCCTAACCGGGACAGGGGTGCTTGGGGAGCAGTACTTC. It translates to CALTGTGVLGEQYF.

This clone is labeled large (0.1 to 1%). The chain couples TRBV9 to TRBJ2-5; no firm D call. The CDR3 has 14 amino acids. Deletions cut 1 base from V and 5 bases from J, with 12 bases between. CDR1 SGDLS and CDR2 YYNGEE come from the germline V gene. The CDR3, as DNA: TGTGCCAGCAGCGTACCCAGGCCCAAGGAGACCCAGTACTTC. Translated: CASSVPRPKETQYF. The complete variable domain, with remaining parts taken from reference TRBV9 and TRBJ2-5, reads DSGVTQTPKHLITATGQRVTLRCSPRSGDLSVYWYQQSLDQGLQFLIQYYNGEERAKGNILERFSAQQFPDLHSELNLSSLELGDSALYFCASSVPRPKETQYFGPGTRLLVL.

This clone has a handful of counts. The rearrangement joins TRBV30 to TRBJ1-6; D is perhaps TRBD1 (6 bases). The germline V gene has CDR1 GTSNPN and CDR2 SVGIG (reference sequence). Trimming took 4 bases from V and 9 from J, leaving 13 bases between them. The CDR3 runs to 13 residues. CDR3 protein: CAWMGQGSSPLHF. The CDR3 DNA reads TGTGCCTGGATGGGGCAGGGGTCTTCACCCCTCCACTTT.

The chain recombines TRBV19 with TRBJ2-2; D possibly uses TRBD1 or TRBD2 (6 bases each). The V gene lost 6 bases and the J gene lost 1 base, with 12 bases spanning the gap. This CDR3 comprises 15 residues. CDR1 and CDR2 (germline): LNHDA, SQIVND (reference sequence). In nucleotides, the CDR3 is TGTGCCAGTAGAGGAGGGGGGCGGAACACCGGGGAGCTGTTTTTT. The encoded protein is CASRGGGRNTGELFF.

This chain links TRBV15 with TRBJ2-2, with a weak D call TRBD1 (5 bases). The CDR3 has 15 amino acids. The germline V gene has CDR1 LNHNV and CDR2 YYDKDF (reference sequence). V gave up 1 base and J gave up 9 bases, with 15 bases separating them. CDR3 loop: CATSRVQGFQRELFF. In nucleotides, the CDR3 is TGTGCCACCAGCAGAGTTCAGGGTTTTCAACGGGAGCTGTTTTTT. The whole variable domain, filled in from reference TRBV15 and TRBJ2-2, reads DAMVIQNPRYQVTQFGKPVTLSCSQTLNHNVMYWYQQKSSQAPKLLFHYYDKDFNNEADTPDNFQSRRPNTSFCFLDIRSPGLGDTAMYLCATSRVQGFQRELFFGEGSRLTVL.

This clone was detected a few times. The V gene is TRBV14, the J gene TRBJ2-7; D is tentatively TRBD1 or TRBD2 (6 bases each). The CDR3 extends over 15 amino acids. The germline V and J ends were trimmed by 1 base and 2 bases, with 12 bases remaining between them. The germline CDR1 and CDR2 sequences are SGHDN and FVKESK. CDR3 DNA: TGTGCCAGCAGCCAAGGATGGGGGGCGGCCTACGAGCAGTACTTC. The encoded protein is CASSQGWGAAYEQYF.

J is TRBJ2-3 and V is TRBV2, with 7 bases fitting TRBD2. Germline trimming cut 7 bases from V and 2 bases from J; bases unmatched to any gene: 6. Germline CDR1 is SNHLY and CDR2 is FYNNEI. The CDR3 sequence is 14 residues long. The CDR3 region is CASKDWDYTDTQYF. CDR3 sequence (DNA): TGTGCCAGCAAGGACTGGGACTACACAGATACGCAGTATTTT.

This chain joins TRBV14 and TRBJ1-1; D perhaps matches TRBD1 (6 bases). The V end lost 0 bases, the J end lost 5 bases, and 13 bases lay between the germline ends. The CDR3 contains 15 residues. CDR1 is SGHDN and CDR2 is FVKESK in the germline V gene. CDR3 DNA: TGTGCCAGCAGCCAAGATCAAGGGGGAAGGACTGAAGCTTTCTTT. Translated, it gives CASSQDQGGRTEAFF. Together with reference TRBV14 and TRBJ1-1, the CDR3 gives the full variable domain: EAGVTQFPSHSVIEKGQTVTLRCDPISGHDNLYWYRRVMGKEIKFLLHFVKESKQDESGMPNNRFLAERTGGTYSTLKVQPAELEDSGVYFCASSQDQGGRTEAFFGQGTRLTVV.

V is TRBV6-8 and J is TRBJ1-1; D remains unclear. The CDR3 length is 15 residues. The V end was cut by 2 bases, the J end by 0 bases, with 10 bases between. CDR1 and CDR2 (germline): MNHGY, SAAAGT. The CDR3 region has the DNA TGTGCCAGCAGTTACGGAGTTGGAATGAACACTGAAGCTTTCTTT. Translation: CASSYGVGMNTEAFF.

Within the sample, this clone is large. The chain employs TRBV11-3 and TRBJ2-1; 9 nucleotides align to TRBD2. Unmatched junction bases numbered 4, after V lost 7 bases and J lost 3 bases. The V gene's germline CDR1 is SGHNT and CDR2 YENEEA. CDR3 length equals 14 residues. CDR3 protein: CASKLTSGYNEQFF. In nucleotides, the CDR3 is TGTGCCAGCAAATTGACTAGCGGCTACAATGAGCAGTTCTTC.

The V and J genes are TRBV6-8 and TRBJ2-7, with 13 bases fitting TRBD2. The CDR3 has 17 residues. The trim removed 5 bases at V and 1 base at J, leaving 8 bases unmatched. Germline V gives CDR1 MNHGY, CDR2 SAAAGT. CDR3 loop: CASSPRLAGGRSYEQYF. The CDR3 DNA reads as TGTGCCAGCAGTCCCCGACTAGCGGGGGGTAGRTCCTACGAGCAGTACTTC.

By frequency in the sample, this clone is large (0.1 to 1%). V usage is TRBV11-3 and J usage is TRBJ2-3; D is uncertain. Germline V gene lookup returns CDR1 SGHNT and CDR2 YENEEA. The V end was cut by 1 base, the J end by 2 bases, with 7 bases between. The CDR3 consists of 14 residues. CDR3 bases: TGTGCCAGCAGCTTAGGAGGAAACACAGATACGCAGTATTTT. Encoded protein: CASSLGGNTDTQYF.

This clone came up a few times. The CDR3 DNA reads TGTGCCAGCAGTGAAGAGGGCCGAGCTTTCTTT. The encoded protein is CASSEEGRAFF. V gene TRBV6-7 combines with J gene TRBJ1-1; D gene unclear. TRBV6-7 is noted as an ORF with a role that remains uncertain. The ends were cut back, 5 bases at V and 10 bases at J, with 11 bases in the middle. This CDR3 is 11 amino acids long.

The gene calls are TRBV18 and TRBJ1-4, with D tentatively TRBD1 (5 bases). The CDR3 contains 14 residues. Germline values: CDR1 KGHSH, CDR2 LQKENI. V was shortened by 4 bases and J by 15 bases, with 21 bases between the two germline ends. The CDR3 DNA reads as TGTGCCAGCTCACTTCTCGACAGCCGCCGGGGGTTGTTTTTT. Its translation is CASSLLDSRRGLFF. Full variable domain (remainder filled in from reference TRBV18 and TRBJ1-4): NAGVMQNPRHLVRRRGQEARLRCSPMKGHSHVYWYRQLPEEGLKFMVYLQKENIIDESGMPKERFSAEFPKEGPSILRIQQVVRGDSAAYFCASSLLDSRRGLFFGSGTQLSVL.

Only a few counts were recorded for this clone. The chain uses TRBV9 and TRBJ1-1; perhaps TRBD1 as D (6 bases). The germline gives CDR1 SGDLS, CDR2 YYNGEE. The V end lost 7 bases, the J end lost 1 base, and 17 bases lay between the germline ends. The CDR3 extends over 15 amino acids. The DNA for the CDR3 is TGTGCCAGCCTATCACAGGGTTGGAGGAACACTGAAGCTTTCTTT. This sequence encodes CASLSQGWRNTEAFF.

The rearrangement uses TRBV28 and TRBJ2-1; no definite D call. Between the trimmed V and J ends, which lost 2 bases and 6 bases, there was a span of 5 bases. The CDR3 consists of 12 residues. Germline-derived CDR1 and CDR2 are MDHEN and SYDVKM. The CDR3: CASSLEFNEQFF. The DNA for the CDR3 is TGTGCCAGCAGTTTAGAGTTCAATGAGCAGTTCTTC.

The chain combines TRBV29-1 with TRBJ1-2; D may be TRBD1 (5 bases). CDR3 length: 14 residues. Germline lookup yields CDR1 SQVTM and CDR2 ANQGSEA. V lost 4 bases and J lost 0, with 12 bases in between. This CDR3 is CSVGDRGANYGYTF. CDR3 DNA: TGCAGCGTTGGGGATAGGGGAGCTAACTATGGCTACACCTTC.

This clone was detected only a few times. V is TRBV6-8 and J is TRBJ1-2, with D perhaps matching TRBD1 (5 bases). Trimming pared 2 bases from V and 4 bases from J, leaving 17 bases between. The CDR3 has 16 amino acids. From germline, CDR1 is MNHGY and CDR2 SAAAGT. CDR3 bases: TGTGCCAGCAGTTACCCCCACGCCCGGGGGGGCTATGGCTACACCTTC. This translates into CASSYPHARGGYGYTF.

The chain couples TRBV6-8 to TRBJ1-6; no reliable D call. Trimming removed 6 bases from V and 6 bases from J, with 15 bases in between. CDR1 and CDR2 (germline): MNHGY, SAAAGT. This CDR3 is built from 15 residues. This CDR3 reads CASSSGVGVNSPLHF. The CDR3 DNA reads TGTGCCAGCAGCTCTGGAGTGGGTGTTAATTCACCCCTCCACTTT.

The chain links TRBV19 to TRBJ2-3; 7 nucleotides align to TRBD2. V shed 10 bases and J 4 bases; nucleotides not matched to a gene: 14. CDR1 LNHDA and CDR2 SQIVND come from the germline V gene (reference sequence). CDR3 length: 15 residues. CDR3 DNA sequence: TGTGCCATCCCCACGGGGAGGGTGGGCGCAGATACGCAGTATTTT. Translated: CAIPTGRVGADTQYF.

The rearrangement links TRBV28 to TRBJ1-3; D possibly corresponds to TRBD1 (5 bases). The CDR3 loop spans 14 amino acids. Trimming cost V 10 bases and J 1 base, with 14 bases left between them. The germline gives CDR1 MDHEN, CDR2 SYDVKM. The CDR3 region is CATTEEGSGNTIYF. The CDR3 DNA is TGTGCCACTACAGAGGAGGGGTCTGGAAACACCATATATTTT.

V and J are TRBV6-8 and TRBJ2-1; D unclear. Germline-derived CDR1 and CDR2 are MNHGY and SAAAGT. This CDR3 is 15 amino acids long. The V end lost 6 bases, the J end lost 0 bases, and 12 bases lay between the germline ends. For the CDR3, the DNA is TGTGCCAGCAGACCCGACTGGAGCTCCTACAATGAGCAGTTCTTC. Translation: CASRPDWSSYNEQFF.

The J gene is TRBJ1-1, the V gene TRBV28; D is uncertain. V was pared by 0 bases and J by 4 bases, with 9 bases between. The CDR3 runs 14 residues. From germline, CDR1 is MDHEN and CDR2 SYDVKM. CDR3 loop: CASSLWSQPTEAFF. CDR3 DNA sequence: TGTGCCAGCAGTTTATGGAGCCAGCCCACTGAAGCTTTCTTT.